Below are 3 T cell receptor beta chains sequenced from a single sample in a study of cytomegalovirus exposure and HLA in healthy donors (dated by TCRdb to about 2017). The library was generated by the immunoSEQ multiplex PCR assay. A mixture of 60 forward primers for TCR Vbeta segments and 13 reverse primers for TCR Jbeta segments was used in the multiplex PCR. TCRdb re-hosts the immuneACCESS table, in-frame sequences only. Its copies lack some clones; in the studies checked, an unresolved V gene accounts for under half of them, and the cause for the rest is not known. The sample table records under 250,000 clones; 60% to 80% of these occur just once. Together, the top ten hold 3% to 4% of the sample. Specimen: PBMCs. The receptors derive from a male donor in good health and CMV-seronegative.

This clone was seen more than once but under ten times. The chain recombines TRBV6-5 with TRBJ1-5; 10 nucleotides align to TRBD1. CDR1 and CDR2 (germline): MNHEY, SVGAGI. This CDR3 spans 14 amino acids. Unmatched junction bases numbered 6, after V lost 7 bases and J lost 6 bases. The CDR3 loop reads CASTAGTGVQPQHF. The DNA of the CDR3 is TGTGCCAGCACCGCCGGGACAGGGGTTCAGCCCCAGCATTTT.

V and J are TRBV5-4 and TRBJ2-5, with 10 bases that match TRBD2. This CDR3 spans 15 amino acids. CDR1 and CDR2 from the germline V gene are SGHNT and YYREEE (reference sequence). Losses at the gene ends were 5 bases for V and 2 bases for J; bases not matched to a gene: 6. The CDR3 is CASSPSGSRQETQYF. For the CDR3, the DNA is TGTGCCAGCAGTCCTAGCGGGAGTAGACAAGAGACCCAGTACTTC. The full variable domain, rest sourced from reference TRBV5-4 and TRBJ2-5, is ETGVTQSPTHLIKTRGQQVTLRCSSQSGHNTVSWYQQALGQGPQFIFQYYREEENGRGNFPPRFSGLQFPNYSSELNVNALELDDSALYLCASSPSGSRQETQYFGPGTRLLVL.

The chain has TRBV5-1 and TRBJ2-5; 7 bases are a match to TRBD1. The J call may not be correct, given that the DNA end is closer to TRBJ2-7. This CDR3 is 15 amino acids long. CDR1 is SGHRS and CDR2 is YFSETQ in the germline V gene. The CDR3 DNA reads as TGCGCCAGCAGCTTCCGCTGGGACAGACCCTACGAGCAGTACTTC. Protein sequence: CASSFRWDRPYEQYF.